This T cell receptor (beta chain) originates from a study of T cells in localized non-small cell lung cancer. General study points: Heterogeneity cannot be ruled out, as sequencing used one tumor region only. Adjacent lung exhibited a median of approximately 59 among the 100 most abundant tumor clones. Elevated blood T cell density was associated with longer overall survival. Adjacent uninvolved lung tissue had the highest T cell clonality, exceeding tumor.

Comments on this clone: As yet, its antigen is unknown.

Clones were sequenced by immunoSEQ multiplex PCR, and TCRdb holds only the in-frame ones, with some missing. This sample has 25,000 to 30,000 clones; around 90% occur once, and the top ten carry 6.5% to 8%. The CDR3 consists of 12 residues. Trimming took 0 bases from V and 11 from J, leaving 7 bases between them. CDR1 SGHTA and CDR2 FQGNSA come from the germline V gene. The TCR originated in a male donor at least 60 years old with stage I lung adenocarcinoma. This chain uses TRBV7-2 with TRBJ1-4, with D maybe TRBD1 (5 bases). The source material was peripheral blood, sampled before any cancer treatment. The CDR3 nucleotides are TGTGCCAGCAGCTTAGCGGAGGGGAAACTGTTTTTT. Translated: CASSLAEGKLFF.